These T cell receptor beta chains were read from a single sample in a study of response to subunit inactivated influenza vaccine. TCRdb redid the calling of the RT-PCR reads with MiXCR, one entry per CDR3 protein. Here the sample spans roughly 500,000 distinct CDR3 sequences, more than 15% being singletons. The material sequenced was CD4+ T cells sorted from PBMCs, taken roughly 24 months after vaccination. These receptors all come from a man between 50 and 75 years old who received an inactivated influenza vaccine. CDR3s include the opening cysteine and the closing phenylalanine or tryptophan. Each record gives: V gene, J gene, clone size, D gene, CDR3 DNA, CDR3 protein. A D gene is named only where the DNA matches it firmly. The listing skips clone size in some rows; elsewhere it reads once, few, many or a size class.

>TRBV20-1|TRBJ2-1|-|-
TGCAGTGCTAGTACACAAATCCGATCTCGCCTGATAGCGGTGAGCTCCTACAATGAGCAGTTCTTC
CSASTQIRSRLIAVSSYNEQFF
>TRBV6-2/TRBV6-3|TRBJ2-7|few|TRBD2
TGTGCCAGCAGTTCAGCGGGAGGGATTTACGAGCAGTACTTC
CASSSAGGIYEQYF
>TRBV7-9|TRBJ2-5|-|-
TGTGCCAGCAGCTTAGTAAAACTAGGGTCTGACGTGACCCAGTACTTC
CASSLVKLGSDVTQYF
>TRBV4-3|TRBJ2-3|-|TRBD2
TGCGCCAGCAGCGCCCGCCCAGCGGGGGGCCAGACAGATACGCAGTATTTT
CASSARPAGGQTDTQYF
>TRBV5-6|TRBJ2-7|few|-
TGTGCCAGCAGCTTGGGCGCCGGCGACGAGCAGTACTTC
CASSLGAGDEQYF
>TRBV7-2|TRBJ2-7|-|TRBD2
TGTGCCAGCAGCGCAACTAGCGTCTCCTACGAGCAGTACTTC
CASSATSVSYEQYF
>TRBV12-3/TRBV12-4|TRBJ1-2|-|-
TGTGCCAGCAGAACAAATGGGGGCTATGGCTACACCTTC
CASRTNGGYGYTF
>TRBV7-2|TRBJ2-7|few|TRBD1
TGTGCCAGCAGCGCAAACAGGGGAAGGACTGCGGAGCAGTACTTC
CASSANRGRTAEQYF
>TRBV7-2|TRBJ2-3|-|-
TGTGCCAGCAGCTTAGAAAGGTCTAGCGAACAAGATACGCAGTATTTT
CASSLERSSEQDTQYF
>TRBV15|TRBJ1-1|few|-
TGTGCCACCAGCAGAGATGGCTTTGAAGCTTTCTTT
CATSRDGFEAFF
>TRBV15|TRBJ2-3|few|-
TGTGCCACCAGCAGAGTCGGTGGTCTAGTGGATACGCAGTATTTT
CATSRVGGLVDTQYF